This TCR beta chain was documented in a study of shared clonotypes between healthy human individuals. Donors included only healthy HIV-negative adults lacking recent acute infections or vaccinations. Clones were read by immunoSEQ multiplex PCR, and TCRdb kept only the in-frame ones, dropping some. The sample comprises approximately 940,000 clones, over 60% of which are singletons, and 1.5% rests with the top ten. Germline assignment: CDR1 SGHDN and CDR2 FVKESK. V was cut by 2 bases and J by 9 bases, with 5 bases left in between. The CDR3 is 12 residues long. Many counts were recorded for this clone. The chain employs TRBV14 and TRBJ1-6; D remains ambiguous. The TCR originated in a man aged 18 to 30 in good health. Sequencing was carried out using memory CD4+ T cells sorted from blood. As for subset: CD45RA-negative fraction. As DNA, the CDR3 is TGTGCCAGCAGCCAAAAATCTTCACCCCTCCACTTT. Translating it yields CASSQKSSPLHF.